These 26 T cell receptor beta chains share one sample of origin, sequenced in a study of siplizumab effects on memory and regulatory T cells (dated by TCRdb to between 2018 and 2021). The library was obtained by the immunoSEQ multiplex PCR assay. This is the immuneACCESS table as TCRdb keeps it, with only in-frame sequences that have V and J called. A part of the clones is gone; compared with another copy, unresolved V genes explain less than half, and the rest is unexplained. Across this sample there are approximately 120,000 clones, with just over 90% seen only once. Over 0.15% of the sample is in the top ten clones. Input material: non-Treg CD4+ T cells sorted from blood. The intended sense of this specimen's cell subset or site label: FACS-sorted unstimulated CD4+ non-regulatory T cells. These receptors all come from a human donor in good health.

This clone was observed once. The J gene is TRBJ2-1, the V gene TRBV7-2; 12 bases match TRBD2. The CDR3 consists of 17 residues. The ends lost 0 bases at V and 4 bases at J; junction bases unmatched: 4. In germline, CDR1 is SGHTA, CDR2 FQGNSA. CDR3 in amino acids: CASSLAIGTSGYNEQFF. The CDR3 DNA reads as TGTGCCAGCAGCTTAGCGATAGGGACTAGCGGGTACAATGAGCAGTTCTTC.

This chain uses TRBV11-2 with TRBJ1-2; 10 nucleotides align to TRBD1. Per germline, CDR1 SGHAT and CDR2 FQNNGV. The CDR3 length is 14 residues. The V segment lost 2 bases and the J segment 8 bases; nucleotides outside the gene matches: 5. As DNA, the CDR3 is TGTGCCAGCAGCTTATCGACAGGGGGCCGGGGCTACACCTTC. As protein: CASSLSTGGRGYTF.

This clone was observed a single time. The chain links TRBV11-2 to TRBJ2-1, with 11 positions matching TRBD2. The junction had 13 bases not matched to a gene; V was cut back by 3 bases and J by 3 bases. The CDR3 sequence is 19 residues long. The germline V gene has CDR1 SGHAT and CDR2 FQNNGV. The CDR3 loop is CASSFRYLAGGLSYNEQFF. The CDR3 nucleotides read TGTGCCAGCAGCTTTCGATACCTAGCGGGGGGACTAAGCTACAATGAGCAGTTCTTC.

The chain uses TRBV25-1 and TRBJ1-5; D possibly corresponds to TRBD1 (5 bases). Looked up from germline, CDR1 is MGHDK and CDR2 is SYGVNS. Trimming removed 1 base from V and 4 bases from J, with 8 bases in between. CDR3 size: 14 residues. CDR3 region: CASSELGGNQPQHF. The CDR3 nucleotides are TGTGCCAGCAGTGAATTGGGGGGGAATCAGCCCCAGCATTTT.

The genes are TRBV11-2 and TRBJ2-1; TRBD2 aligns across 8 bases. The CDR3 runs 19 residues. From germline, CDR1 is SGHAT and CDR2 FQNNGV. J gave up 0 bases and V 0 bases, and 10 bases lay outside the gene matches. CDR3 loop: CASSLDAAGAIPSYNEQFF. The CDR3 DNA reads as TGTGCCAGCAGCTTAGATGCAGCGGGGGCCATCCCCTCCTACAATGAGCAGTTCTTC.

The chain uses TRBV7-3 and TRBJ1-5; no clear D. Trimming pared 2 bases from V and 7 bases from J, leaving 9 bases between. CDR1 and CDR2 (germline): SGHTA, FQGTGA. The CDR3 is 13 amino acids. The CDR3 reads CASSLLYGQPQHF. The CDR3 nucleotides read TGTGCCAGCAGCTTACTGTATGGGCAGCCCCAGCATTTT.

The chain carries TRBV5-6 and TRBJ1-2, with TRBD1 matching over 8 bases. After removal of 5 bases from V and 0 bases from J, the junction contained 6 bases not matched to a gene. Germline CDR1 and CDR2: SGHDT and YYEEEE. CDR3 length: 15 residues. CDR3 nucleotide sequence: TGTGCCAGCAGTTCGACAGGGGCCGCTAACTATGGCTACACCTTC. This sequence encodes CASSSTGAANYGYTF. Combining the CDR3 with reference TRBV5-6 and TRBJ1-2 gives the whole variable domain DAGVTQSPTHLIKTRGQQVTLRCSPKSGHDTVSWYQQALGQGPQFIFQYYEEEERQRGNFPDRFSGHQFPNYSSELNVNALLLGDSALYLCASSSTGAANYGYTFGSGTRLTVV.

The rearrangement joins TRBV19 to TRBJ1-5, with D unresolved. V was pared by 2 bases and J by 0 bases, with 11 bases between. The length of the CDR3 is 16 residues. Germline values: CDR1 LNHDA, CDR2 SQIVND (reference sequence). The chain's CDR3 is CASSITPRNSNQPQHF. The CDR3 coding sequence is TGTGCCAGTAGTATAACTCCCAGGAATAGCAATCAGCCCCAGCATTTT.

The chain couples TRBV19 to TRBJ2-3, with 10 bases matching TRBD1. Germline CDR1 reads LNHDA; CDR2 reads SQIVND (reference sequence). CDR3 length: 14 amino acids. Trimming cost V 6 bases and J 4 bases; bases outside gene matches: 4. The CDR3 nucleotides read TGTGCCAGTAGCTGGGACAGGGGTCCAGATACGCAGTATTTT. Its protein product is CASSWDRGPDTQYF.

V usage is TRBV2 and J usage is TRBJ2-7, with TRBD1 identical over 8 bases. Germline trimming cut 7 bases from V and 6 bases from J; bases unmatched to any gene: 8. The CDR3 loop spans 13 amino acids. CDR1 is SNHLY, CDR2 FYNNEI, per germline. As DNA, the CDR3 is TGTGCCAGCACCCGGACAGGGCTTTCCGAGCAGTACTTC. It specifies CASTRTGLSEQYF.

The rearrangement uses TRBV11-2 and TRBJ1-1; D possibly corresponds to TRBD1 (5 bases). Germline values: CDR1 SGHAT, CDR2 FQNNGV. Trimming pared 6 bases from V and 4 bases from J, leaving 15 bases between. The CDR3 sequence is 14 residues long. CDR3: CASSKNVGGTEAFF. In DNA form, the CDR3 reads TGTGCCAGCAGTAAAAATGTGGGGGGCACTGAAGCTTTCTTT.

The V call is TRBV4-2, the J call TRBJ2-3, with no clear D. This CDR3 has 11 residues. Between the trimmed V and J ends, which lost 0 bases and 14 bases, there was a span of 9 bases. CDR1 is LGHNA and CDR2 is YNFKEQ in the germline V gene. Written as DNA, the CDR3 is TGTGCCAGCAGCCAAGACCGAGTTCGGTATTTT. Protein sequence: CASSQDRVRYF.

V usage is TRBV19 and J usage is TRBJ2-7; 7 nucleotides match TRBD2. CDR1 LNHDA and CDR2 SQIVND come from the germline V gene (reference sequence). The V and J ends lost 5 bases and 0 bases, in that order; junction bases with no gene match: 7. CDR3 length: 15 amino acids. The CDR3 protein is CASSVLRGNSYEQYF. For the CDR3, the DNA is TGTGCCAGTAGTGTGTTGCGGGGGAACTCCTACGAGCAGTACTTC.

The V gene is TRBV19, the J gene TRBJ2-7, with D possibly TRBD1 on 5 matching bases. Germline V gives CDR1 LNHDA, CDR2 SQIVND (reference sequence). The CDR3 runs 14 residues. V shed 3 bases and J shed 0 bases, with 9 bases lying between them. The CDR3 sequence: CASSILTDSYEQYF. CDR3 bases: TGTGCCAGTAGTATTCTGACAGACTCCTACGAGCAGTACTTC.

This rearrangement joins TRBV5-1 to TRBJ1-1; D remains unclear. This CDR3 has 14 amino acids. Germline loops: CDR1 SGHRS, CDR2 YFSETQ. The V end lost 0 bases, the J end lost 1 base, and 7 bases lay between the germline ends. CDR3 in amino acids: CASSLVPANTEAFF. In DNA, the CDR3 is TGCGCCAGCAGCTTGGTCCCCGCGAACACTGAAGCTTTCTTT.

This rearrangement joins TRBV28 to TRBJ1-1, with a tentative D call TRBD1 (6 bases). The V and J ends lost 6 bases and 2 bases respectively, with 13 bases between them. CDR1 is MDHEN, CDR2 SYDVKM, per germline. The CDR3 has 14 residues. This CDR3 is CASSKRGGNTEAFF. CDR3 DNA: TGTGCCAGCAGCAAAAGGGGGGGAAACACTGAAGCTTTCTTT.

This chain links TRBV10-3 with TRBJ1-2; 8 bases align to TRBD1. V lost 3 bases to trimming and J lost 2 bases; unmatched junction nucleotides: 2. The CDR3 length is 14 residues. Germline CDR1 and CDR2: ENHRY and SYGVKD. The CDR3 DNA sequence: TGTGCCATCAGTGACAGGGGGCTCAACTATGGCTACACCTTC. It codes for CAISDRGLNYGYTF.

The chain carries TRBV25-1 and TRBJ1-4, with D maybe TRBD1 (5 bases). CDR1 and CDR2 from the germline V gene are MGHDK and SYGVNS. The CDR3 is made up of 14 amino acids. V lost 4 bases to trimming and J lost 8 bases, with 14 bases between them. CDR3 residues: CASSVGQGREKLFF. DNA for the CDR3: TGTGCCAGCAGTGTGGGGCAGGGAAGAGAAAAACTGTTTTTT.

This chain uses TRBV5-6 with TRBJ1-3; no reliable D call. Trimming removed 1 base at V and 1 base at J, with 12 bases between. The CDR3 has 16 residues. The germline V gene encodes CDR1 SGHDT and CDR2 YYEEEE. The CDR3 DNA sequence: TGTGCCAGCAGCTTGCCGAAGGGAGGATCTGGAAACACCATATATTTT. Its protein product is CASSLPKGGSGNTIYF. Variable domain in full (rest from reference TRBV5-6 and TRBJ1-3): DAGVTQSPTHLIKTRGQQVTLRCSPKSGHDTVSWYQQALGQGPQFIFQYYEEEERQRGNFPDRFSGHQFPNYSSELNVNALLLGDSALYLCASSLPKGGSGNTIYFGEGSWLTVV.

This clone occurred a few times. The chain employs TRBV28 and TRBJ2-7; the D call may be TRBD1 or TRBD2 (5 bases each). CDR3 length: 12 residues. CDR1 is MDHEN and CDR2 is SYDVKM in the germline V gene. The germline V and J ends were trimmed by 10 bases and 0 bases, with 10 bases remaining between them. The CDR3 DNA is TGTGCCACTCTGGGGACCTCCTACGAGCAGTACTTC. This sequence encodes CATLGTSYEQYF.

This rearrangement joins TRBV19 to TRBJ2-2; D is uncertain. The CDR3 runs 14 residues. The V gene's germline CDR1 is LNHDA and CDR2 SQIVND (reference sequence). With 1 base removed from V and 4 bases from J, the gap between germline ends came to 7 bases. CDR3 in DNA: TGTGCCAGTAGTATAGCGGTCTCCACCGGGGAGCTGTTTTTT. The encoded protein is CASSIAVSTGELFF.

The chain carries TRBV5-4 and TRBJ1-2; D is undetermined. There are 14 residues in the CDR3. CDR1 and CDR2 (germline): SGHNT, YYREEE (reference sequence). V was trimmed by 4 bases and J by 4 bases, leaving 14 bases between them. DNA of the CDR3: TGTGCCAGCAGCCAGCAACAAGGGTCCTATGGCTACACCTTC. This gives the protein CASSQQQGSYGYTF.

V is TRBV30 and J is TRBJ1-5; TRBD1 is a possible D gene (5 bases). This CDR3 is 14 amino acids long. Germline CDR1 reads GTSNPN; CDR2 reads SVGIG (reference sequence). V gave up 1 base and J gave up 1 base, with 8 bases separating them. The CDR3 region has the DNA TGTGCCTGGAGTGGGCGGGGGAGCAATCAGCCCCAGCATTTT. Translation: CAWSGRGSNQPQHF. The full variable domain, in which reference TRBV30 and TRBJ1-5 provide the parts outside the CDR3, is SQTIHQWPATLVQPVGSPLSLECTVEGTSNPNLYWYRQAAGRGLQLLFYSVGIGQISSEVPQNLSASRPQDRQFILSSKKLLLSDSGFYLCAWSGRGSNQPQHFGDGTRLSIL.

The V and J genes are TRBV4-1 and TRBJ2-3, with TRBD2 identical over 10 bases. Germline V gene data show CDR1 as MGHRA and CDR2 as YSYEKL. Trimming removed 7 bases from V and 2 bases from J; junction bases left unmatched: 9. The CDR3 spans 16 residues. CDR3 protein: CASTRTSGPFTDTQYF. The CDR3 bases are TGCGCCAGCACCCGGACTAGCGGACCTTTCACAGATACGCAGTATTTT.

The genes are TRBV30 and TRBJ1-4; perhaps TRBD1 as D (6 bases). Germline CDR1 and CDR2: GTSNPN and SVGIG (reference sequence). The CDR3 length is 12 residues. The V end was cut by 8 bases, the J end by 10 bases, with 17 bases between. For the CDR3, the DNA is TGTGCCCAGGGGACTTCTTCGGGAAAACTGTTTTTT. This translates into CAQGTSSGKLFF. The full variable domain, its missing parts supplied by reference TRBV30 and TRBJ1-4, is SQTIHQWPATLVQPVGSPLSLECTVEGTSNPNLYWYRQAAGRGLQLLFYSVGIGQISSEVPQNLSASRPQDRQFILSSKKLLLSDSGFYLCAQGTSSGKLFFGSGTQLSVL.

The V gene is TRBV5-1, the J gene TRBJ2-1; no clear D gene. Germline V gene data show CDR1 as SGHRS and CDR2 as YFSETQ. V gave up 3 bases and J gave up 6 bases, with 7 bases separating them. The CDR3 has 12 amino acids. The CDR3 DNA is TGCGCCAGCAGCTCGATGGGCAATGAGCAGTTCTTC. Translated: CASSSMGNEQFF.